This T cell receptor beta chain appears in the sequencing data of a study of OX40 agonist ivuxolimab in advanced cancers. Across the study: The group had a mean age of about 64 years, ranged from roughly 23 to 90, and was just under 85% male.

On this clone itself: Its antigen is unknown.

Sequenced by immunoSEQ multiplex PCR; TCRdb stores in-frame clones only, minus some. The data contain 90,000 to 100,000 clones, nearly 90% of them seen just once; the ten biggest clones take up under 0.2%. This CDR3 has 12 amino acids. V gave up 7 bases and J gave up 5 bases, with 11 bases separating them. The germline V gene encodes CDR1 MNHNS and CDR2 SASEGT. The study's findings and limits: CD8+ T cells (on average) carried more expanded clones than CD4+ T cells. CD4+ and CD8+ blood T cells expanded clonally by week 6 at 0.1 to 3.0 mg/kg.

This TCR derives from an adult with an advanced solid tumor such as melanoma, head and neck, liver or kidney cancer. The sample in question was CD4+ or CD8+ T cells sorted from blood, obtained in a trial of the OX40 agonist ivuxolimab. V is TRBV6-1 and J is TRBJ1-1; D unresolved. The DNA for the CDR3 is TGTGCCAGCAAGAAACTTGTGACTGAAGCTTTCTTT. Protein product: CASKKLVTEAFF.